This T cell receptor beta chain was recovered during a study of blood T cell repertoires in COVID-19. The wider study: In each case, the material was cDNA or gDNA derived from T cells, B-cell-depleted T cells, or PBMCs.

Clones were sequenced by immunoSEQ multiplex PCR, and TCRdb holds only the in-frame ones, with some missing. The data show roughly 200,000 clones, approximately 84% seen once. V shed 0 bases, J shed 5 bases, and the junction held 6 bases outside the gene matches. The germline V gene has CDR1 SGDLS and CDR2 YYNGEE. This CDR3 spans 15 amino acids. Specimen: peripheral blood. The rearrangement joins TRBV9 to TRBJ2-5, with 8 positions matching TRBD2. The receptor comes from a woman in her sixties or seventies with active or convalescent COVID-19. The CDR3 protein is CASSVAGGPGETQYF. The CDR3 nucleotides read TGTGCCAGCAGCGTAGCGGGAGGGCCAGGGGAGACCCAGTACTTC.